The present T cell receptor (beta chain) was sequenced within a study of cytomegalovirus exposure and HLA in healthy donors. Across the study: About 200 million T cells yielded more than 95 million unique TCR beta sequences, as an earlier analysis found.

A remark on this clone: Antigen unknown.

Findings of the study overall: There were reportedly fewer N-insertions in an Asian-associated ancestry cluster than the roughly 700-donor mean, in a later analysis.

The PCR was carried out with 60 Vbeta primers and 13 Jbeta primers. Repertoires were generated with immunoSEQ multiplex PCR, while TCRdb's copy carries only in-frame clones and drops some. The top ten clones hold about 2.2% of a sample with about 140,000 clones, 80% of them seen once. Healthy bone marrow donors made up the donors. Donors were nominally healthy when sampled, though unrecorded immune exposures were likely. Trimming pared 6 bases from V and 5 bases from J, leaving 7 bases between. This CDR3 has 11 residues. Germline V gene data show CDR1 as MNHEY and CDR2 as SMNVEV (reference sequence). The V call is TRBV27, the J call TRBJ2-5, with TRBD1 as a possible D gene (5 bases). What was sequenced was PBMCs. The receptor was isolated from a man aged 25 to 40 in good health and CMV-seronegative. CDR3 in amino acids: CASSSGETQYF. Written as DNA, the CDR3 is TGTGCCAGCAGCTCAGGGGAGACCCAGTACTTC.